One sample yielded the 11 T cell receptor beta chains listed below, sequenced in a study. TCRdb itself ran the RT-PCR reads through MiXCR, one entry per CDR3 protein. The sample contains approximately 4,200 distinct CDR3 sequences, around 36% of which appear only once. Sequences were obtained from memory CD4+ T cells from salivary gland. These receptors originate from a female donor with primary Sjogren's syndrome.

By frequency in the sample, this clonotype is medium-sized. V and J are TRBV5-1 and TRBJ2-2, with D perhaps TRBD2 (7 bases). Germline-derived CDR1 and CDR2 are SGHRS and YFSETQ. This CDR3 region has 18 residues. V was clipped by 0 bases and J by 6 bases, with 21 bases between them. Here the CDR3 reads CASSLAWRGAGASGELFF. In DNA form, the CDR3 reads TGCGCCAGCAGCTTGGCCTGGAGGGGCGCGGGGGCCTCCGGGGAGCTGTTTTTT.

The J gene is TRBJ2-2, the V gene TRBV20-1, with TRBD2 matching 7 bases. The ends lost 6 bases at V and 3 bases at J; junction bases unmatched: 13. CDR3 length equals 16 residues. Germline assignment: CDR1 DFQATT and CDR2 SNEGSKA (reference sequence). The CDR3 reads CSAPRVAGVDTGELFF. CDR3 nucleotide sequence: TGCAGTGCCCCAAGGGTGGCGGGAGTCGACACCGGGGAGCTGTTTTTT.

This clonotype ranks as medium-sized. For the CDR3, the DNA is TGTGCCACCAGTGATAGCGGGAGGTTTCGCGAGCAGTACTTC. Translating it yields CATSDSGRFREQYF. The rearrangement links TRBV24-1 to TRBJ2-7; 9 positions agree with TRBD2. Trimming removed 3 bases from V and 6 bases from J; junction bases left unmatched: 5. Germline V gene sequence: CDR1 KGHDR, CDR2 SFDVKD. This CDR3 is 14 amino acids long.

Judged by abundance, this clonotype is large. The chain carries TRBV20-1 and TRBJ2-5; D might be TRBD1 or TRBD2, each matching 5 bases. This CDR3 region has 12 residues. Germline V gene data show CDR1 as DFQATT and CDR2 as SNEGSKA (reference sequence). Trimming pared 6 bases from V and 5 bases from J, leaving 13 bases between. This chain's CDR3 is CSAIGADETQYF. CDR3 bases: TGCAGTGCCATCGGGGCGGACGAGACCCAGTACTTC.

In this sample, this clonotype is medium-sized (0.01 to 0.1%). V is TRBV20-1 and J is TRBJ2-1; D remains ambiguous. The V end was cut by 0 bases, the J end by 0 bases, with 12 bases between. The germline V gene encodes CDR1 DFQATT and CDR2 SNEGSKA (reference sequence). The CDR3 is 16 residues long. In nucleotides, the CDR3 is TGCAGTGCTAGAGATTTTTCCGAAAGCTCCTACAATGAGCAGTTCTTC. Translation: CSARDFSESSYNEQFF.

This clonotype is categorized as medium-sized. The DNA for the CDR3 is TGCAGTGCTAGGCGGGGTCAGCCCCAGCATTTT. This translates into CSARRGQPQHF. The chain carries TRBV20-1 and TRBJ1-5; D not resolved. Germline values: CDR1 DFQATT, CDR2 SNEGSKA (reference sequence). Trimming removed 3 bases from V and 6 bases from J, with 6 bases in between. The CDR3 contains 11 residues.

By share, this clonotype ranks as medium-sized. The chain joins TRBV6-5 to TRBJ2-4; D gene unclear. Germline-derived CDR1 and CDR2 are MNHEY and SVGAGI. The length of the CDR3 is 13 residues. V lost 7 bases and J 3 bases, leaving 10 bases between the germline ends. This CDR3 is CASTRPGKNIQYF. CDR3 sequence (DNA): TGTGCCAGCACTCGCCCAGGCAAAAACATTCAGTACTTC.

The CDR3 sequence is CASSWWATYEQYF. DNA for the CDR3: TGCGCCAGCAGCTGGTGGGCAACCTACGAGCAGTACTTC. The V gene is TRBV5-1, the J gene TRBJ2-7; D is unresolved. Germline V gene data show CDR1 as SGHRS and CDR2 as YFSETQ. CDR3 length: 13 residues. Trimming removed 3 bases from V and 2 bases from J, with 9 bases in between.

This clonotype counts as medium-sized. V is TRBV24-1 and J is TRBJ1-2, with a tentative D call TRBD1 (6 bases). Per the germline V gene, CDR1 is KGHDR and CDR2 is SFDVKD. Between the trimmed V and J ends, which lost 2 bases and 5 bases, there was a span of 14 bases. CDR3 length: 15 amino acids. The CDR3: CATSDSTIQGYGYTF. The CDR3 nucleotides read TGTGCCACCAGTGATTCGACAATACAGGGATATGGCTACACCTTC.

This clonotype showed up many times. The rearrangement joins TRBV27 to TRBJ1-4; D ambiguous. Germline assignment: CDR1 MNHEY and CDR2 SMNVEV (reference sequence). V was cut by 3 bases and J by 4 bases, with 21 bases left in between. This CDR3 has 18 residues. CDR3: CASSFFAPSRENNEKLFF. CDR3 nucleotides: TGTGCCAGCAGTTTTTTTGCTCCCTCACGCGAGAATAATGAAAAACTGTTTTTT.

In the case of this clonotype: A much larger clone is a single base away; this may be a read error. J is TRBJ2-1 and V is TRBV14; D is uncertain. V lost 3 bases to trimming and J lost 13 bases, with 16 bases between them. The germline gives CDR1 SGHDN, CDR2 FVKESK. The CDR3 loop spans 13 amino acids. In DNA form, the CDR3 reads TGTGCCAGCAGCCAGTGGGGTGGAGAGACCCAGTTCTTC. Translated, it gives CASSQWGGETQFF.